This T cell receptor (beta chain) was observed in a study of cytomegalovirus exposure and HLA in healthy donors. Looking at the study overall: An earlier analysis found under 130 million unique TCR beta sequences from roughly 170 million T cells. Whole-study findings and limits: Presence/absence analyses supposed approximately even sequencing depth among donors. CMV serostatus was the only recorded immune exposure for donors. Segments of the TCR beta V type were, in most cases, productive about 90% or about 30% of the time in an earlier analysis.

The germline V gene has CDR1 MNHNS and CDR2 SASEGT. This CDR3 is 14 amino acids long. V lost 7 bases and J lost 6, with 16 bases in between. The PCR employed 60 Vbeta primers together with 13 Jbeta primers. Using immunoSEQ multiplex PCR, the repertoire was profiled, and TCRdb retains in-frame clones only, with some absent. The data contain fewer than 120,000 clones, 70% to 85% of them singletons. With regard to this clone: The antigen is unknown.

Sequenced material: PBMCs. This TCR was sampled from a man aged 30 to 45 in good health and CMV-seropositive. The V and J genes are TRBV6-1 and TRBJ2-1; tentative D call: TRBD1 (6 bases). The CDR3 DNA reads TGTGCCAGCACCCCAATGGGGGCCCTCAATGAGCAGTTCTTC. Translation: CASTPMGALNEQFF.